The 21 T cell receptor beta chains below come from one sample, sequenced in a study of PD-1 blockade in mismatch repair-deficient tumors. The assay was immunoSEQ multiplex PCR, and TCRdb's table has in-frame clones only and misses some. The sample has roughly 45,000 clones; 70% to 85% are singletons. Sample: PBMCs, taken before pembrolizumab treatment. These receptors originate from an adult with mismatch repair-deficient cancer.

The chain links TRBV29-1 to TRBJ1-1; D ambiguous. The CDR3 has 15 residues. V lost 7 bases to trimming and J lost 2 bases, with 20 bases between them. The germline gives CDR1 SQVTM, CDR2 ANQGSEA. Written as DNA, the CDR3 is TGCAGCGCCAACACCATGAGTGCAAAAAACACTGAAGCTTTCTTT. It specifies CSANTMSAKNTEAFF.

CDR3 loop: CASSPHLIFSYFSYNEQFF. As DNA, the CDR3 is TGTGCCAGCAGCCCGCACTTGATTTTTAGTTATTTCTCCTACAATGAGCAGTTCTTC. This chain connects TRBV14 to TRBJ2-1; D is unresolved. Between the trimmed V and J ends, which lost 4 bases and 0 bases, there was a span of 22 bases. The CDR3 contains 19 residues. The germline CDR1 and CDR2 sequences are SGHDN and FVKESK.

The V gene is TRBV10-3, the J gene TRBJ2-1; D is perhaps TRBD1 (5 bases). V gave up 3 bases and J gave up 8 bases, with 14 bases separating them. CDR3 length: 14 residues. Germline V gives CDR1 ENHRY, CDR2 SYGVKD. The DNA for the CDR3 is TGTGCCATCAGTGACCTGAAGGGGTTGGATGAGCAGTTCTTC. Its protein is CAISDLKGLDEQFF.

This clone has more than one count but fewer than ten. V and J are TRBV19 and TRBJ2-7; possible D gene TRBD1, 6 bases. CDR1 is LNHDA and CDR2 is SQIVND in the germline V gene (reference sequence). The CDR3 is made up of 13 amino acids. V lost 3 bases to trimming and J lost 4 bases, with 10 bases between them. The DNA of the CDR3 is TGTGCCAGTAGTATCACAGGGTTGTACGAGCAGTACTTC. Protein: CASSITGLYEQYF. The full variable domain, its missing parts supplied by reference TRBV19 and TRBJ2-7, is DGGITQSPKYLFRKEGQNVTLSCEQNLNHDAMYWYRQDPGQGLRLIYYSQIVNDFQKGDIAEGYSVSREKKESFPLTVTSAQKNPTAFYLCASSITGLYEQYFGPGTRLTVT.

J is TRBJ1-2 and V is TRBV6-5, with D uncertain. Germline lookup yields CDR1 MNHEY and CDR2 SVGAGI. The CDR3 length is 13 residues. Trimming pared 2 bases from V and 0 bases from J, leaving 4 bases between. CDR3 DNA sequence: TGTGCCAGCAGTTACAAATCTAACTATGGCTACACCTTC. Amino acid sequence: CASSYKSNYGYTF.

The J gene is TRBJ2-5, the V gene TRBV10-1, with 14 bases aligning to TRBD2. CDR1 is WNHNN, CDR2 SYGVQD, per germline (reference sequence). Trimming removed 6 bases from V and 4 bases from J; junction bases left unmatched: 13. The CDR3 is 18 residues long. This CDR3 is CASSPGTSGRTWGETQYF. In DNA form, the CDR3 reads TGCGCCAGCAGCCCTGGGACTAGCGGGAGAACGTGGGGAGAGACCCAGTACTTC.

The chain joins TRBV5-1 to TRBJ1-1, with D possibly being TRBD1 (6 bases). There are 14 residues in the CDR3. The V gene lost 4 bases and the J gene lost 4 bases, with 14 bases spanning the gap. Germline values: CDR1 SGHRS, CDR2 YFSETQ. The CDR3 coding sequence is TGCGCCAGCAGCCAACAAACAGGGTCCACTGAAGCTTTCTTT. It yields the protein CASSQQTGSTEAFF. Variable domain in full (rest from reference TRBV5-1 and TRBJ1-1): KAGVTQTPRYLIKTRGQQVTLSCSPISGHRSVSWYQQTPGQGLQFLFEYFSETQRNKGNFPGRFSGRQFSNSRSEMNVSTLELGDSALYLCASSQQTGSTEAFFGQGTRLTVV.

This rearrangement joins TRBV27 to TRBJ2-5; the D is unclear. Trimming shortened V by 5 bases and J by 6 bases, and 19 bases separated the two germline ends. This CDR3 is built from 15 residues. Per germline, CDR1 MNHEY and CDR2 SMNVEV (reference sequence). The CDR3 loop reads CASSPPGYPVQTQYF. CDR3 DNA sequence: TGTGCCAGCAGTCCCCCAGGTTATCCTGTCCAGACCCAGTACTTC.

V is TRBV6-9 and J is TRBJ1-2, with D hard to call. This CDR3 comprises 13 residues. The V gene's germline CDR1 is MNHGY and CDR2 SVAAGI. The V end was cut by 3 bases, the J end by 4 bases, with 9 bases between. CDR3 loop: CASSYGKTYGYTF. CDR3 nucleotide sequence: TGTGCCAGCAGTTACGGAAAGACCTATGGCTACACCTTC.

V and J are TRBV19 and TRBJ2-6; D is perhaps TRBD1 or TRBD2 (5 bases each). Trimming took 5 bases from V and 2 from J, leaving 19 bases between them. Germline values: CDR1 LNHDA, CDR2 SQIVND (reference sequence). The CDR3 runs 18 residues. Here the CDR3 DNA reads TGTGCCAGTAGTTCCCGGGACGGAGGTGGACCTGGGGCCAACGTCCTGACTTTC. Translated: CASSSRDGGGPGANVLTF.

The rearrangement joins TRBV5-8 to TRBJ2-7; TRBD1 matches 7 bases. This CDR3 is built from 17 residues. Germline V lookup: CDR1 SGHTS, CDR2 YDEGEE. The V and J ends lost 0 bases and 3 bases, in that order; junction bases with no gene match: 12. This CDR3 is CASSLEGALSPIYEQYF. CDR3 coding DNA: TGTGCCAGCAGCTTGGAGGGGGCGCTGAGCCCAATCTACGAGCAGTACTTC. Using reference TRBV5-8 and TRBJ2-7 for the parts outside the CDR3, the full variable domain is EAGVTQSPTHLIKTRGQQATLRCSPISGHTSVYWYQQALGLGLQFLLWYDEGEERNRGNFPPRFSGRQFPNYSSELNVNALELEDSALYLCASSLEGALSPIYEQYFGPGTRLTVT.

The rearrangement uses TRBV4-3 and TRBJ2-3; 14 bases align to TRBD2. CDR1 and CDR2 from the germline V gene are LGHNA and YSLEER. Trimming removed 4 bases from V and 2 bases from J; junction bases left unmatched: 5. The CDR3 runs 17 residues. The CDR3 DNA reads TGCGCCAGCAGCCGGGGACTAGCGGGAGACTCCACAGATACGCAGTATTTT. As protein: CASSRGLAGDSTDTQYF.

This clone was observed a handful of times. The gene calls are TRBV2 and TRBJ1-5; D is uncertain. With 9 bases removed from V and 5 bases from J, the gap between germline ends came to 14 bases. The CDR3 totals 13 residues. Germline V lookup: CDR1 SNHLY, CDR2 FYNNEI. Here the CDR3 DNA reads TGTGCCAGTGTCGTGGGCGGCGATCAGCCCCAGCATTTT. Protein sequence: CASVVGGDQPQHF.

This chain uses TRBV19 with TRBJ2-2, with D unresolved. This CDR3 has 15 amino acids. The germline V gene encodes CDR1 LNHDA and CDR2 SQIVND (reference sequence). The germline V and J ends were trimmed by 3 bases and 0 bases, with 8 bases remaining between them. The CDR3 DNA sequence: TGTGCCAGTAGTATTTCAGGTGCGAACACCGGGGAGCTGTTTTTT. Translating it yields CASSISGANTGELFF.

V usage is TRBV5-4 and J usage is TRBJ2-7; D unclear. The CDR3 contains 14 residues. V lost 4 bases to trimming and J lost 0 bases, with 11 bases between them. In germline, CDR1 is SGHNT, CDR2 YYREEE (reference sequence). The CDR3 loop reads CASSATRRSYEQYF. DNA for the CDR3: TGTGCCAGCAGCGCCACCCGACGCTCCTACGAGCAGTACTTC. Combining the CDR3 with reference TRBV5-4 and TRBJ2-7 gives the whole variable domain ETGVTQSPTHLIKTRGQQVTLRCSSQSGHNTVSWYQQALGQGPQFIFQYYREEENGRGNFPPRFSGLQFPNYSSELNVNALELDDSALYLCASSATRRSYEQYFGPGTRLTVT.

The chain links TRBV18 to TRBJ2-7; D is perhaps TRBD1 or TRBD2 (5 bases each). Trimming took 6 bases from V and 2 from J, leaving 17 bases between them. CDR1 is KGHSH, CDR2 LQKENI, per germline. The CDR3 sequence is 15 residues long. CDR3 in amino acids: CASSFYEGPTYEQYF. The CDR3 DNA sequence: TGTGCCAGCTCCTTCTATGAGGGACCCACCTACGAGCAGTACTTC.

The chain combines TRBV7-3 with TRBJ2-7; maybe TRBD1 (6 bases). The CDR3 has 13 amino acids. V was clipped by 0 bases and J by 6 bases, with 9 bases between them. Germline CDR1 SGHTA, CDR2 FQGTGA. The CDR3 DNA reads TGTGCCAGCAGCTTAACGACAGGATCCGAGCAGTACTTC. Amino acids: CASSLTTGSEQYF. Using reference TRBV7-3 and TRBJ2-7 for the parts outside the CDR3, the full variable domain is GAGVSQTPSNKVTEKGKYVELRCDPISGHTALYWYRQSLGQGPEFLIYFQGTGAADDSGLPNDRFFAVRPEGSVSTLKIQRTERGDSAVYLCASSLTTGSEQYFGPGTRLTVT.

This clone was seen a few times. This rearrangement joins TRBV11-2 to TRBJ2-7; no firm D call. Germline CDR1 is SGHAT and CDR2 is FQNNGV. Trimming removed 8 bases from V and 3 bases from J, with 8 bases in between. The length of the CDR3 is 11 residues. CDR3 bases: TGTGCCAGCGGTCGAGACTACGAGCAGTACTTC. This gives the protein CASGRDYEQYF.

This rearrangement joins TRBV6-6 to TRBJ2-7, with 9 positions matching TRBD2. CDR1 is MNHNY, CDR2 SVGAGI, per germline (reference sequence). The ends lost 7 bases at V and 0 bases at J; junction bases unmatched: 7. The CDR3 has 15 residues. CDR3 DNA: TGTGCCAGCACCTCGGGGGGACTAGCCTCCTACGAGCAGTACTTC. Translating it yields CASTSGGLASYEQYF.

This clone was observed a handful of times. The rearrangement links TRBV21-1 to TRBJ1-3; the DNA was not used to check the table's D call, TRBD1. TRBV21-1 is given as a pseudogene. The CDR3 loop spans 18 amino acids. The CDR3 loop is CASSKVGQDRAAGNTIYF. CDR3 coding DNA: TGTGCCAGCAGCAAAGTAGGACAAGACAGGGCCGCTGGAAACACCATATATTTT.

V gene TRBV7-2 combines with J gene TRBJ2-7; 7 bases agree with TRBD2. J gave up 2 bases and V 1 base, and 5 bases lay outside the gene matches. In germline, CDR1 is SGHTA, CDR2 FQGNSA. This CDR3 has 15 amino acids. CDR3 sequence reads: CASSLGAGTTYEQYF. The CDR3 coding sequence is TGTGCCAGCAGCTTAGGAGCGGGGACGACCTACGAGCAGTACTTC.